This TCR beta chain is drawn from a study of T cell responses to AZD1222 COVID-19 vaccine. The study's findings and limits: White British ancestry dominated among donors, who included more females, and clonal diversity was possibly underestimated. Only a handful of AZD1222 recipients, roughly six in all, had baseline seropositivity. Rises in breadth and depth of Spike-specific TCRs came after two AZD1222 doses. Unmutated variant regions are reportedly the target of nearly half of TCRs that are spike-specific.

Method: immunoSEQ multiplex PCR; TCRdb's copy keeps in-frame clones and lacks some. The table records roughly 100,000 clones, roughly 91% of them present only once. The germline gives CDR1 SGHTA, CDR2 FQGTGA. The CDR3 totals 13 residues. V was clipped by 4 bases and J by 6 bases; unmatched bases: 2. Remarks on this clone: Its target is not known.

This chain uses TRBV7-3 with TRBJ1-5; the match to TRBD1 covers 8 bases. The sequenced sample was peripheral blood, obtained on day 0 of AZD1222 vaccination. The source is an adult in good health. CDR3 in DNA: TGTGCCAGCAGCTATGACAGGGGTCAGCCCCAGCATTTT. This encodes CASSYDRGQPQHF.